Sequencing of this T cell receptor (beta chain) was carried out in a study of regulatory T cells in long-lasting Graves disease (dated by TCRdb to about 2021). As for the study more broadly: Patients with newly diagnosed Graves' disease had been on antithyroid drugs for under 3 months. A total of roughly 33 samples were covered by TCR sequencing, comprising approximately 13 persistent and some 20 newly diagnosed Graves' disease patients. The study took place in China and was registered as a clinical trial. Patients with persistent Graves' disease were compared with patients with newly diagnosed Graves' disease using TCR sequencing and RNA sequencing of peripheral blood. What the study reported, not specific to this receptor: TRBV28, TRBJ1-2 and TRBJ2-5 were preferentially used in persistent disease, while TRBV20-1 and TRBJ2-1 were favored in newly diagnosed disease. Persistent Graves' disease patients showed lower TCR Shannon entropy and fewer highly expanded clones than newly diagnosed patients, suggesting clonal expansion. Persistent patients shared more public clonotypes among themselves (approximately 2,500) than newly diagnosed patients did (more than 950). The authors acknowledged the small sample size as a limitation that may reduce accuracy. Sequencing and analysis were restricted to the TCR beta chain. Peripheral blood alone was examined, since thyroid tissue, which constituted the primary lesion, could not be accessed.

Libraries were constructed by multiplex PCR. Sequencer: Illumina HiSeq 4000. CDR3 regions were amplified by Arm-PCR with iRepertoire HTBI primers to construct TCR beta libraries. Before sequencing, the PCR products went through gel purification. In the original analysis: Gene usage analysis of CDR3 amino acid clonotypes relied on the roughly 58 TRBV and about 15 TRBJ segments identified across samples. COPE and FqMerger were used to merge the filtered high-quality paired reads into contigs. BLAST was used to align contigs to IMGT TRBV, TRBD and TRBJ reference genes, and CDR3 was defined according to IMGT. Any clonotype with a frequency above 0.1% was classified as a highly expanded clone. Shannon entropy was used to measure repertoire diversity, and the Gini coefficient was used to measure V-J evenness. A clonotype was considered public if more than one individual shared it. TCRdb redid the processing of the public reads, applying fastp at Q25 and MiXCR, and retained in-frame beta chains. Each CDR3 protein gets just one entry, which takes the most common genes and DNA from the rows behind it. In this record, the V and J calls reflect TCRdb's handling and not the investigators' own analysis. The sample data list approximately 440,000 distinct CDR3 sequences, and 16% of these were observed just once. Of the sample, 12% falls within the top ten clones.

This clonotype was seen more than once but under ten times. What this receptor recognizes is not known. It has no much larger one-base neighbor in the sample; base qualities were not kept. The sample's time point label is to be understood as: newly diagnosed GD, antithyroid drugs for less than 3 months. For both TCR sequencing and RNA sequencing, RNA was extracted from PBMCs using TRIzol. Graves' disease was diagnosed according to American Thyroid Association guidelines. Patients for the study were recruited at an endocrinology department in Xi'an, China. Each patient gave roughly 10 milliliters of peripheral blood, collected in an EDTA anticoagulant tube. Ficoll Paque Plus density gradient separation was used to isolate PBMCs, and no additional T cell sorting was done. An Agilent 2100 Bioanalyzer and agarose gel were used to assess RNA quality, and a NanoDrop 2000 was used to measure RNA concentration.

CDR1 KGHSH and CDR2 LQKENI were looked up in the germline V gene. From its cysteine to its phenylalanine, the CDR3 spans 16 amino acids. Here the CDR3 DNA is all that survives: 48 bases in frame from base 1. Trimming takes 5 bases off V and 4 bases off J; junction bases not matched to a gene: 11. The same data also went into a second study, on T cells in Graves' hyperthyroidism and ophthalmopathy. Drawing on the second study: Stable Graves' hyperthyroidism was defined as no progression to ophthalmopathy during 18 months of follow-up. Hyperthyroidism patients were aged 18 to 65 years and newly diagnosed, with disease duration of less than 2 months. Patients with uncontrolled infections, other autoimmune diseases, pregnancy or lactation were excluded. Diagnoses relied on clinical symptoms, serum thyroxine and TRAb, thyroid ultrasound and orbital computed tomography. The TCR CDR3 was subjected to a first round of RT-PCR using the HTBI primer set and the Qiagen OneStep RT-PCR kit. Most expanded thyroid clonotypes (frequency above 0.001) were also found in blood, which suggests that blood repertoires may mirror thyroid immune responses. A model built on a 13 V-J signature distinguished ophthalmopathy from stable hyperthyroidism, reaching about 88% sensitivity and 81.08% specificity in cross-validation and 80%/75% in testing. In validation, the model predicted progression to ophthalmopathy with over 65% sensitivity and about 72% specificity, a median of approximately 6.5 months before onset. To identify distinguishing TCR V-J signatures, a discovery cohort of around 100 patients was used, comprising 43 with Graves' ophthalmopathy and 57 with stable Graves' hyperthyroidism. An independent validation cohort of 18 to 20 hyperthyroidism patients and roughly 16 patients who later progressed to ophthalmopathy tested prospective prediction of ophthalmopathy. For training and testing, the 100 or so patients in the discovery cohort were randomly divided in a 7:3 ratio. Thyroid tissue and blood T-cell repertoires from about six Graves' hyperthyroidism patients were also compared in the study. Once sampling was done, hyperthyroidism patients were given methimazole at a starting dose of 30 mg daily, whereas ophthalmopathy patients were given high-dose intravenous methylprednisolone. The libraries were constructed in a second round of multiplex PCR and then size-selected and purified. Sequencing of the libraries was done on an Illumina HiSeq2000 using paired-end 100 bp reads. SOAPnuke was used to process the raw data, with reads discarded if the reads contained adapters or uncalled bases, had a mean Phred below 15, or lacked an exact constant-primer or identifier match. High-quality paired reads were merged with COPE v1.2.5, and unique nucleotide sequences were defined as clonotypes. Clonotypes were aligned to IMGT TRBV, TRBD and TRBJ reference segments using MiTCR v1.1. The analysis included only V-J combinations with a frequency above 0.0001, which together covered around 99% of the repertoires. The TCS score was defined as the ratio of F50 (clonal expansion) to E x V (chaos), calculated using BLOSUM62-based TCRdist between CDR3 peptides within each V-J. Welch's t-statistics and random forest reduced fewer than 550 V-J features to under 15, which were used in a naive Bayes classifier (R e1071). No statistical method was used to set the sample size in advance, and investigators knew the group allocation. According to the paper, TCR Vbeta CDR3 sequencing was carried out on 135 peripheral blood samples, which came from fewer than 50 ophthalmopathy, 75 or so hyperthyroidism and roughly 17 progressor patients.

The V gene is TRBV18 and the J gene is TRBJ1-1; TRBD1 fits 9 bases in the junction. The material sequenced was peripheral blood mononuclear cells (PBMCs), taken at new diagnosis, from a patient treated with antithyroid drugs. This sequence was found in a man aged 35-49 years with Graves disease. Donor details come from another sample of the same person, matched by shared clones. The DNA reads TGTGCCAGCTCAGTACAACAGGGGGCAGTTGGCACTGAAGCTTTCTTT. Its translation is CASSVQQGAVGTEAFF. The full variable domain, completed from the reference TRBV18 and TRBJ1-1 proteins outside the CDR3, reads NAGVMQNPRHLVRRRGQEARLRCSPMKGHSHVYWYRQLPEEGLKFMVYLQKENIIDESGMPKERFSAEFPKEGPSILRIQQVVRGDSAAYFCASSVQQGAVGTEAFFGQGTRLTVV.